This TCR beta chain was identified in a study of cytomegalovirus exposure and HLA in healthy donors. Whole-study context: Drawn from HLA-typed donors, approximately 85 million unique TCRs were held in an early data release. Study-wide results and limits: High specificity and sensitivity for cytomegalovirus status were reported for the classifier.

This clone was observed a handful of times. What it binds is not known. This PCR relied on a set of 60 Vbeta primers and 13 Jbeta primers. Profiled with immunoSEQ multiplex PCR; TCRdb holds only in-frame clones, not every one. The sample carries some 95,000 clones, under 75% recorded once. The ends lost 5 bases at V and 7 bases at J; junction bases unmatched: 9. This CDR3 contains 15 residues. Germline CDR1 and CDR2: LNHDA and SQIVND (reference sequence). Sequences were obtained from PBMCs. The gene calls are TRBV19 and TRBJ1-4; TRBD1 aligns across 8 bases. The TCR originated in a female donor in good health and CMV-seronegative. The CDR3 loop is CASSLRQGALEKLFF. The DNA for the CDR3 is TGTGCCAGTAGTCTCCGGCAGGGGGCTCTTGAAAAACTGTTTTTT.